Listed below are T cell receptor beta chains from one sample, sequenced in a study of shared clonotypes between healthy human individuals. The repertoire was sequenced with immunoSEQ multiplex PCR; TCRdb's copy has only in-frame clones and lacks some. The table includes more than 400,000 clones, approximately 95% detected once. Material: naive CD4+ T cells sorted from blood. These receptors were collected from a woman aged 25 to 39 in good health. The CDR3 runs from the conserved cysteine through the conserved F or W. A D gene is named only where the DNA matches it firmly. The size of a clone is reported for some rows only, either as once, few or many, or as a class for expanded clones.

NA	TRBV30	NA	TRBJ1-3	CAWSPQIGNTIYF	TGTGCCTGGAGTCCCCAGATCGGAAACACCATATATTTT
NA	TRBV6-1	NA	TRBJ2-7	CASSSGLLRLWEQYF	TGTGCCAGCAGTTCGGGACTCCTAAGGTTATGGGAGCAGTACTTC
NA	TRBV28	NA	TRBJ1-1	CASTLGGGMNTEAFF	TGTGCCAGCACCCTAGGCGGGGGGATGAACACTGAAGCTTTCTTT
NA	TRBV28	NA	TRBJ2-3	CASSSLADTQYF	TGTGCCAGCAGCTCCCTAGCAGATACGCAGTATTTT
TRBD1	TRBV10-3	few	TRBJ1-4	CAIRTGNFSNEKLFF	TGTGCCATCAGGACAGGGAACTTTTCTAATGAAAAACTGTTTTTT
TRBD1	TRBV7-2	few	TRBJ1-2	CASRQGEGYGYTF	TGTGCCAGCAGGCAGGGGGAAGGCTATGGCTACACCTTC
NA	TRBV14	NA	TRBJ2-2	CASSQVGGHTGELFF	TGTGCCAGCAGCCAAGTGGGCGGACACACCGGGGAGCTGTTTTTT
NA	TRBV5-1	NA	TRBJ2-5	CASSLGLVGAQETQYF	TGCGCCAGCAGCTTGGGACTAGTAGGGGCCCAAGAGACCCAGTACTTC
NA	TRBV28	NA	TRBJ1-2	CASSSDSAYGYTF	TGTGCCAGCAGCTCGGACAGTGCATATGGCTACACCTTC
TRBD2	TRBV29-1	NA	TRBJ2-1	CSVLLLGGRAAEQFF	TGCAGCGTTCTCCTTCTCGGCGGGAGGGCCGCTGAGCAGTTCTTC
TRBD1	TRBV5-4	NA	TRBJ1-2	CASSPRTGVGGYTF	TGTGCCAGCAGTCCCAGGACAGGGGTGGGAGGCTACACCTTC
NA	TRBV19	NA	TRBJ1-1	CASSRQVMNTEAFF	TGTGCCAGTAGTCGACAGGTTATGAACACTGAAGCTTTCTTT
TRBD1	TRBV2	NA	TRBJ1-5	CASSRDRGQPQHF	TGTGCCAGCAGTAGGGACAGGGGTCAGCCCCAGCATTTT
TRBD1	TRBV7-8	NA	TRBJ1-2	CASSTYRPGQGAKDNGYTF	TGTGCCAGCAGCACATACAGGCCGGGACAGGGGGCGAAGGATAATGGCTACACCTTC
NA	TRBV2	NA	TRBJ2-7	CASRQGSYEQYF	TGTGCCAGCAGACAGGGCTCCTACGAGCAGTACTTC
NA	TRBV7-3	NA	TRBJ2-1	CASSFRLNEQFF	TGTGCCAGCAGCTTCCGCCTAAATGAGCAGTTCTTC
NA	TRBV7-8	NA	TRBJ1-4	CASSLEEGGSEKLFF	TGTGCCAGCAGCTTAGAGGAGGGGGGGAGTGAAAAACTGTTTTTT
NA	TRBV10-1	NA	TRBJ1-1	CASSVGGIGLELNTEAFF	TGCGCCAGCAGTGTCGGCGGAATAGGATTGGAGCTCAACACTGAAGCTTTCTTT
NA	TRBV11-2	NA	TRBJ2-7	CASSHISQVPYEQYF	TGTGCCAGCAGCCATATATCACAGGTACCCTACGAGCAGTACTTC
TRBD1	TRBV7-9	NA	TRBJ1-4	CASNQQGVHEKLFF	TGTGCCAGCAACCAACAGGGGGTCCATGAAAAACTGTTTTTT
TRBD2	TRBV28	NA	TRBJ2-5	CASKAGDQETQYF	TGTGCCAGCAAAGCGGGGGACCAAGAGACCCAGTACTTC
TRBD1	TRBV28	NA	TRBJ1-4	CASSYFTGTGLEKLFF	TGTGCCAGCAGTTACTTCACCGGGACAGGGCTTGAAAAACTGTTTTTT
TRBD1	TRBV30	NA	TRBJ2-7	CAWRAASLRDRAYEQYF	TGTGCCTGGAGAGCGGCCTCCCTCCGGGACAGGGCCTACGAGCAGTACTTC
NA	TRBV19	NA	TRBJ1-1	CASSIGIETEAFF	TGTGCCAGTAGTATAGGCATAGAGACTGAAGCTTTCTTT
NA	TRBV6-5	once	TRBJ1-1	CASSYSGGTEAFF	TGTGCCAGCAGTTACTCGGGGGGCACTGAAGCTTTCTTT
NA	TRBV11-2	NA	TRBJ1-5	CASSLPGGPQHF	TGTGCCAGCAGCCTTCCTGGAGGGCCCCAGCATTTT
NA	TRBV11-2	NA	TRBJ1-2	CASSLGSTYGYTF	TGTGCCAGCAGCTTAGGCAGTACTTACGGCTACACCTTC
NA	TRBV7-2	NA	TRBJ2-1	CASSSRALLGNEQFF	TGTGCCAGCAGCTCTCGGGCCCTACTAGGCAATGAGCAGTTCTTC
TRBD1	TRBV6-4	once	TRBJ1-5	CASSGYRGHGFYSNQPQHF	TGTGCCAGCAGCGGATACAGGGGGCACGGGTTTTATAGCAATCAGCCCCAGCATTTT
NA	TRBV7-8	once	TRBJ1-1	CASSLAPDSEAFF	TGTGCCAGCAGCTTAGCTCCGGACAGTGAAGCTTTCTTT
NA	TRBV11-3	NA	TRBJ2-2	CASSPYTGELFF	TGTGCCAGCAGCCCCTACACCGGGGAGCTGTTTTTT
NA	TRBV5-1	NA	TRBJ2-5	CASSWDAETQYF	TGCGCCAGCAGCTGGGATGCAGAGACCCAGTACTTC
NA	TRBV10-3	NA	TRBJ2-7	CAIRGDGSVSYEQYF	TGTGCCATCAGAGGGGACGGCTCCGTCTCCTACGAGCAGTACTTC
NA	TRBV7-2	NA	TRBJ1-1	CASSLAGGTQAFF	TGTGCCAGCAGCTTAGCTGGCGGAACTCAAGCTTTCTTT
NA	TRBV18	NA	TRBJ2-7	CASSPPGEFYEQYF	TGTGCCAGCTCACCACCCGGGGAGTTCTACGAGCAGTACTTC